The rows below give T cell receptor beta chains drawn from one sample of a study of blood T cell repertoires in COVID-19. TCRdb keeps only in-frame clones here, not all; method: immunoSEQ multiplex PCR. The sample yields nearly 100,000 clones, approximately 84% seen once. Input material: peripheral blood. These receptors all come from an older woman with acute or convalescent COVID-19. Both conserved end residues are part of each CDR3. The D gene is left open where the match is weak. Clone size is not always given. Where it is, it says once, few, many or a class for expanded clones.

j_gene	abundance	d_gene	v_gene	CDR3nt	CDR3aa
TRBJ1-4	.	TRBD1	TRBV5-8	TGTGCCAGCAGCCTCATGACAGGGAGTTCTGAAAAACTGTTTTTT	CASSLMTGSSEKLFF
TRBJ2-7	.	.	TRBV28	TGTGCCAGCAGTCCCGACGGGGTCTCCTACGAGCAGTACTTC	CASSPDGVSYEQYF
TRBJ1-4	.	.	TRBV2	TGTGCCAGCAGAGTTACAGGGGAAAAACTGTTTTTT	CASRVTGEKLFF
TRBJ1-5	.	TRBD1	TRBV30	TGTGCCTGGAGCACTGGACAGGGGGCGCGTCAGCCCCAGCATTTT	CAWSTGQGARQPQHF
TRBJ1-1	.	TRBD1	TRBV4-1	TGCGCCAGCAGCCAACCGGACAGGGCCAACACTGAAGCTTTCTTT	CASSQPDRANTEAFF
TRBJ2-7	.	TRBD1	TRBV4-2	TGTGCCAGCAGCTCGGGACAGGGGGACTACGAGCAGTACTTC	CASSSGQGDYEQYF
TRBJ1-4	.	.	TRBV5-6	TGTGCCAGCAGCTTGAAACAGGTTAATGAAAAACTGTTTTTT	CASSLKQVNEKLFF
TRBJ1-2	.	TRBD1	TRBV5-1	TGCGCCAGCAGCTTTACGGACAGGGGAGATGGCTACACCTTC	CASSFTDRGDGYTF
TRBJ1-2	few	TRBD1	TRBV25-1	TGTGCCAGCCTACCGCTCGACAGGGTAGGTGGCTACACCTTC	CASLPLDRVGGYTF
TRBJ2-5	.	.	TRBV19	TGTGCCAGTAGTGGGAGTAGCGGCAGTCAAGAGACCCAGTACTTC	CASSGSSGSQETQYF
TRBJ1-2	.	TRBD1	TRBV3-1/TRBV3-2	TGTGCCAGCAGCCTATCCCGGGACAGCTATGGCTACACCTTC	CASSLSRDSYGYTF
TRBJ2-5	.	.	TRBV21-1	TGTGCCAGCAGCAAACGGCCTCGCCGGTCGACAGGGGGTACGGAGACCCAGTACTTC	CASSKRPRRSTGGTETQYF
TRBJ1-1	.	TRBD1	TRBV19	TGTGCCAGTAGCCGGGACAGGGGTTACGCTGAAGCTTTCTTT	CASSRDRGYAEAFF
TRBJ1-4	.	TRBD1	TRBV5-1	TGCGCCAGCAGCTCGGGACAGGGTTTGGAAAAACTGTTTTTT	CASSSGQGLEKLFF
TRBJ2-1	.	.	TRBV5-5	TGTGCCAGCAGCTTCCCCACAGGGTTGAATGAGCAGTTCTTC	CASSFPTGLNEQFF
TRBJ2-2	.	TRBD1	TRBV11-3	TGTGCCAGCAGCCGAAGACAGGGGCTGGCGAACACCGGGGAGCTGTTTTTT	CASSRRQGLANTGELFF
TRBJ1-2	.	.	TRBV7-6	TGTGCCAGCAGTGAGAACCAGGCAGGCTCAGGGGCCGGCTACACCTTC	CASSENQAGSGAGYTF
TRBJ2-7	.	.	TRBV10-3	TGTGCCATCAGTGAGTCCGCGGGGGAGCAGTACTTC	CAISESAGEQYF
TRBJ2-1	.	.	TRBV5-1	TGCGCCAGCAGCCCAACGAGATACAATGAGCAGTTCTTC	CASSPTRYNEQFF
TRBJ1-1	few	.	TRBV3-1/TRBV3-2	TGTGCCAGCAGCCTTTCAGGGGTCACTGAAGCTTTCTTT	CASSLSGVTEAFF
TRBJ1-5	medium-sized	TRBD1	TRBV10-1	TGCGCCAGCAGTGTACAGGGGGCGGTAGGTCAGCCCCAGCATTTT	CASSVQGAVGQPQHF
TRBJ1-4	.	TRBD1	TRBV5-4	TGTGCCAGCAGCCGGGACAGGGCTTCGCAAGAAAAACTGTTTTTT	CASSRDRASQEKLFF
TRBJ2-7	once	.	TRBV10-3	TGTGCCATCAGTGAGTTAGCAGATCCTTGGGAGCAGTACTTC	CAISELADPWEQYF
TRBJ1-2	once	TRBD1	TRBV28	TGTGCCAGCAGTCGCCGGGACAGGATGGGAGGCTACACCTTC	CASSRRDRMGGYTF
TRBJ2-2	.	TRBD1	TRBV7-6	TGTGCCAGCAGCTCGACAGGGGAGGTCACCGGGGAGCTGTTTTTT	CASSSTGEVTGELFF
TRBJ1-4	once	.	TRBV30	TGTGCCTGGGGCCTCCGGGGGACAACTAATGAAAAACTGTTTTTT	CAWGLRGTTNEKLFF
TRBJ1-5	.	.	TRBV2	TGTGCCAGCAGTTCGGAGGGGCCCCAGCCCCAGCATTTT	CASSSEGPQPQHF
TRBJ2-7	once	TRBD2	TRBV7-2	TGTGCCAGCAGCTTAGACCGGGGGGCCTACGAGCAGTACTTC	CASSLDRGAYEQYF
TRBJ1-6	.	TRBD1	TRBV27	TGTGCCAGCAGTAGATGGACAGGTAGCTCCTATAATTCACCCCTCCACTTT	CASSRWTGSSYNSPLHF
TRBJ1-1	.	.	TRBV19	TGTGCCAGTAGTGCCCAAAACACAGAGAACACTGAAGCTTTCTTT	CASSAQNTENTEAFF
TRBJ2-3	.	TRBD2	TRBV19	TGTGCCAGTAGGAAGGGACTAAGCACAGATACGCAGTATTTT	CASRKGLSTDTQYF
TRBJ2-7	.	.	TRBV11-2	TGTGCCAGCAGCTTGGCAGGGGTGATCTACGAGCAGTACTTC	CASSLAGVIYEQYF